These 24 T cell receptor beta chains came from one sample sequenced in a study of cytomegalovirus exposure and HLA in healthy donors. The PCR used 60 Vbeta and 13 Jbeta primers. Only in-frame clones appear in the TCRdb table, and some are missing; sequencing was by immunoSEQ multiplex PCR. This table holds approximately 160,000 clones, 80% found once. Sequenced input: PBMCs. These receptors all come from a man younger than 35 in good health and CMV-seropositive.

CDR3 residues: CASSDASNTDTQYF. As DNA, the CDR3 is TGTGCCAGCAGTGATGCGTCAAACACAGATACGCAGTATTTT. The chain has TRBV6-4 and TRBJ2-3; D remains ambiguous. The CDR3 is 14 residues long. Germline V gene lookup returns CDR1 MRHNA and CDR2 SNTAGT. Trimming took 3 bases from V and 2 from J, leaving 9 bases between them.

This chain uses TRBV19 with TRBJ2-4; D remains unclear. Germline loops: CDR1 LNHDA, CDR2 SQIVND (reference sequence). The V end was cut by 2 bases, the J end by 5 bases, with 7 bases between. There are 13 residues in the CDR3. The CDR3 loop is CASSISPQNIQYF. CDR3 DNA sequence: TGTGCCAGTAGTATAAGCCCGCAAAACATTCAGTACTTC.

The V call is TRBV29-1, the J call TRBJ1-2; no firm D call. Trimming cost V 6 bases and J 7 bases, with 12 bases left between them. From germline, CDR1 is SQVTM and CDR2 ANQGSEA. The CDR3 has 11 residues. CDR3 nucleotide sequence: TGCAGCGTCGAGGGAGTGAGTGGCTACACCTTC. Translation gives CSVEGVSGYTF.

This clone has more than one count but fewer than ten. V and J are TRBV5-4 and TRBJ2-2, with 10 bases aligning to TRBD2. Germline values: CDR1 SGHNT, CDR2 YYREEE (reference sequence). This CDR3 has 16 amino acids. V gave up 4 bases and J gave up 1 base; unmatched junction bases: 4. The CDR3 DNA reads TGTGCCAGCAGCCCCCGACTAGCGGGGAACACCGGGGAGCTGTTTTTT. Translated, it gives CASSPRLAGNTGELFF. Filled out from reference TRBV5-4 and TRBJ2-2, the complete variable domain reads ETGVTQSPTHLIKTRGQQVTLRCSSQSGHNTVSWYQQALGQGPQFIFQYYREEENGRGNFPPRFSGLQFPNYSSELNVNALELDDSALYLCASSPRLAGNTGELFFGEGSRLTVL.

The chain links TRBV9 to TRBJ2-1; a possible D gene is TRBD2 (6 bases). V was trimmed by 3 bases and J by 5 bases, leaving 12 bases between them. The CDR3 is made up of 14 amino acids. Germline values: CDR1 SGDLS, CDR2 YYNGEE. This CDR3 reads CASSAPSGDNEQFF. The CDR3 nucleotides read TGTGCCAGCAGCGCCCCTTCGGGGGACAATGAGCAGTTCTTC.

The chain couples TRBV6-6 to TRBJ1-1; a weak D match, TRBD1 (5 bases). The CDR3 sequence is 13 residues long. Between the trimmed V and J ends, which lost 4 bases and 8 bases, there was a span of 14 bases. Looked up from germline, CDR1 is MNHNY and CDR2 is SVGAGI (reference sequence). CDR3 bases: TGTGCCAGCAGTTGCCCGGAGACAGACGAAGCTTTCTTT. It is translated as CASSCPETDEAFF.

The J gene is TRBJ2-3, the V gene TRBV7-9; 7 bases map to TRBD2. This CDR3 has 16 amino acids. Trimming at V came to 5 bases and at J to 5 bases, leaving 13 bases not matched to a gene. Germline lookup yields CDR1 SEHNR and CDR2 FQNEAQ (reference sequence). CDR3 residues: CASSGLAEARGDTQYF. In nucleotides, the CDR3 is TGTGCCAGCAGCGGCCTAGCGGAGGCCCGCGGAGATACGCAGTATTTT. Full variable domain (remainder filled in from reference TRBV7-9 and TRBJ2-3): DTGVSQNPRHKITKRGQNVTFRCDPISEHNRLYWYRQTLGQGPEFLTYFQNEAQLEKSRLLSDRFSAERPKGSFSTLEIQRTEQGDSAMYLCASSGLAEARGDTQYFGPGTRLTVL.

The chain carries TRBV9 and TRBJ1-2; 7 positions agree with TRBD1. Germline CDR1 reads SGDLS; CDR2 reads YYNGEE. V gave up 0 bases and J gave up 0 bases; unmatched junction bases: 8. The CDR3 is 17 amino acids. CDR3 in DNA: TGTGCCAGCAGCGTAGTTGGGACAGCCACGACTAACTATGGCTACACCTTC. It encodes CASSVVGTATTNYGYTF.

This clone has just a few counts. The identical CDR3 is also encoded by other nucleotide sequences in the sample. The V gene is TRBV6-1, the J gene TRBJ2-1, with D hard to call. V was trimmed by 3 bases and J by 6 bases, leaving 9 bases between them. The CDR3 sequence is 13 residues long. Germline CDR1 MNHNS, CDR2 SASEGT. CDR3 in DNA: TGTGCCAGCAGTGATGGGCCCTCCAATGAGCAGTTCTTC. Residues: CASSDGPSNEQFF.

The CDR3 loop reads CASSKLRGRTNYGYTF. CDR3 DNA: TGTGCCAGCAGTAAACTCAGGGGAAGAACTAACTATGGCTACACCTTC. The gene calls are TRBV11-2 and TRBJ1-2; D is possibly TRBD1 (6 bases). This CDR3 is 16 amino acids long. Germline values: CDR1 SGHAT, CDR2 FQNNGV. V lost 6 bases and J 0 bases, leaving 17 bases between the germline ends.

The chain uses TRBV5-1 and TRBJ1-1; TRBD1 matches at 7 bases. CDR3 length: 16 amino acids. Germline V gene lookup returns CDR1 SGHRS and CDR2 YFSETQ. V lost 4 bases and J lost 0; bases outside the gene matches: 9. CDR3 protein: CASSPNRQGLNTEAFF. The CDR3 region has the DNA TGCGCCAGCAGCCCTAACAGACAGGGATTGAACACTGAAGCTTTCTTT.

The CDR3 sequence is CASSLGSANYGYTF. In nucleotides, the CDR3 is TGTGCCAGCAGCTTAGGCAGTGCTAACTATGGCTACACCTTC. This sequence joins TRBV7-3 and TRBJ1-2; no clear D gene. Trimming took 2 bases from V and 0 from J, leaving 7 bases between them. Germline V gene data show CDR1 as SGHTA and CDR2 as FQGTGA. This CDR3 is built from 14 residues.

This sequence joins TRBV5-1 and TRBJ2-5, with 7 bases identical to TRBD1. The DNA end is a closer match to TRBJ2-7, so the J assignment may be wrong. CDR1 is SGHRS and CDR2 is YFSETQ in the germline V gene. CDR3 length equals 15 residues. The CDR3 DNA reads TGCGCCAGCCAAACGGTGACAGGGAGCTCCTACGAGCAGTACTTC. Protein product: CASQTVTGSSYEQYF.

This clone was seen more than once but under ten times. The rearrangement joins TRBV19 to TRBJ2-5; 9 bases align to TRBD2. The DNA end is more similar to TRBJ2-7, so the J call may be wrong. The length of the CDR3 is 15 residues. Germline values: CDR1 LNHDA, CDR2 SQIVND (reference sequence). CDR3 in amino acids: CASSTQTSGIYEQYF. In nucleotides, the CDR3 is TGTGCCAGTAGTACACAGACTAGCGGTATCTACGAGCAGTACTTC.

The chain combines TRBV5-6 with TRBJ1-5; possibly TRBD1 for D (6 bases). Germline CDR1 reads SGHDT; CDR2 reads YYEEEE. The CDR3 sequence is 14 residues long. The V gene lost 5 bases and the J gene lost 9 bases, with 18 bases spanning the gap. CDR3: CASSSGTSVWPQHF. The CDR3 DNA sequence: TGTGCCAGCAGTTCTGGGACATCCGTTTGGCCCCAGCATTTT.

V gene TRBV12-5 combines with J gene TRBJ2-2; D gene ambiguous. CDR1 LGHNT and CDR2 FRNRAP come from the germline V gene. This CDR3 has 15 amino acids. The V and J ends lost 1 base and 1 base respectively, with 7 bases between them. The CDR3 nucleotides are TGTGCTAGTGGTTTGGGGGCCGGGAACACCGGGGAGCTGTTTTTT. It codes for CASGLGAGNTGELFF.

The chain has TRBV7-2 and TRBJ1-5; 10 bases agree with TRBD1. Germline CDR1 and CDR2: SGHTA and FQGNSA. The ends lost 1 base at V and 7 bases at J; junction bases unmatched: 7. This CDR3 is built from 16 residues. CDR3 DNA sequence: TGTGCCAGCAGCTTAGAGGACAGGGGGATCAGGCAGCCCCAGCATTTT. Translating gives CASSLEDRGIRQPQHF. Filled out from reference TRBV7-2 and TRBJ1-5, the complete variable domain reads GAGVSQSPSNKVTEKGKDVELRCDPISGHTALYWYRQSLGQGLEFLIYFQGNSAPDKSGLPSDRFSAERTGGSVSTLTIQRTQQEDSAVYLCASSLEDRGIRQPQHFGDGTRLSIL.

This clone was detected only a few times. The rearrangement joins TRBV6-1 to TRBJ1-1; 8 positions agree with TRBD1. There are 15 residues in the CDR3. V trimming: 7 bases; J trimming: 4 bases; junction bases outside the gene matches: 11. Germline V CDR1 and CDR2: MNHNS, SASEGT. CDR3 residues: CASILWTGSTTEAFF. The CDR3 nucleotides read TGTGCCAGCATACTCTGGACAGGGTCGACCACTGAAGCTTTCTTT.

The chain is built from TRBV5-1 and TRBJ2-5; 8 bases agree with TRBD1. V dropped 4 bases and J dropped 3; count of bases not matched to a gene: 8. Germline loops: CDR1 SGHRS, CDR2 YFSETQ. The CDR3 covers 15 residues. The CDR3 loop is CASSQQGASEETQYF. CDR3 nucleotide sequence: TGCGCCAGCAGCCAGCAGGGGGCGTCCGAAGAGACCCAGTACTTC.

The chain has TRBV7-2 and TRBJ2-7, with 8 bases that match TRBD1. Trimming took 2 bases from V and 6 from J; bases not matched to a gene: 12. The germline gives CDR1 SGHTA, CDR2 FQGNSA. This CDR3 has 16 amino acids. The CDR3 loop reads CASSLSPSGTGGEQYF. The DNA for the CDR3 is TGTGCCAGCAGCTTATCCCCTTCCGGGACAGGTGGCGAGCAGTACTTC.

The V and J genes are TRBV29-1 and TRBJ2-1; D perhaps matches TRBD1 (5 bases). V was pared by 0 bases and J by 0 bases, with 12 bases between. Germline CDR1 reads SQVTM; CDR2 reads ANQGSEA. The CDR3 contains 16 residues. CDR3 amino acids: CSVEEGVSRSYNEQFF. Written as DNA, the CDR3 is TGCAGCGTTGAAGAAGGGGTCAGTCGCTCCTACAATGAGCAGTTCTTC.

The chain combines TRBV13 with TRBJ2-2; no clear D. CDR1 PRHDT and CDR2 FYEKMQ come from the germline V gene (reference sequence). V dropped 1 base and J dropped 5 bases, with 5 bases sitting between them. The CDR3 has 13 amino acids. The CDR3, as DNA: TGTGCCAGCAGCTTAGAGAGAACCGGGGAGCTGTTTTTT. This translates into CASSLERTGELFF.

J is TRBJ1-1 and V is TRBV5-1; D is uncertain. Trimming took 1 base from V and 0 from J, leaving 4 bases between them. The CDR3 is made up of 13 amino acids. Germline lookup yields CDR1 SGHRS and CDR2 YFSETQ. In DNA form, the CDR3 reads TGCGCCAGCAGCTTGCGGGTGAACACTGAAGCTTTCTTT. Its protein product is CASSLRVNTEAFF.

The V call is TRBV5-6, the J call TRBJ1-1, with 7 nucleotides matching TRBD1. CDR1 and CDR2 from the germline V gene are SGHDT and YYEEEE. The CDR3 loop spans 14 amino acids. The V gene end was trimmed by 3 bases and the J gene end by 3 bases; junction bases not matched to a gene: 5. CDR3 sequence: CASSWGTGDTEAFF. The CDR3, as DNA: TGTGCCAGCAGCTGGGGAACAGGGGACACTGAAGCTTTCTTT.